This is a list of T cell receptor beta chains from one sample in a study of blood T cell repertoires in COVID-19. Produced via immunoSEQ multiplex PCR; TCRdb's table is partial and in-frame only. The data show about 150,000 clones, 70% to 90% seen once. The sample comprised peripheral blood. The receptors come from a woman between 65 and 79 years old with acute or convalescent COVID-19. The CDR3 runs from the conserved cysteine through the conserved F or W. The D gene is left open where the match is weak. Size is omitted from some rows. Given values are once, few, many or a class for expanded clones.

J: TRBJ1-6
D: TRBD1
size: -
V: TRBV28
DNA: TGTGCCAGCACTACCAGGGGGCTCAATTCACCCCTCCACTTT
CDR3: CASTTRGLNSPLHF

J: TRBJ1-4
D: -
size: -
V: TRBV7-9
DNA: TGTGCCAGCAGGACAGTAAATGAAAAACTGTTTTTT
CDR3: CASRTVNEKLFF

J: TRBJ2-4
D: TRBD2
size: -
V: TRBV3-1/TRBV3-2
DNA: TGTGCCTCCATCCCTAGCGGGGGCCATGGGGACATTCAGTACTTC
CDR3: CASIPSGGHGDIQYF

J: TRBJ1-5
D: -
size: -
V: TRBV5-6
DNA: TGTGCCAGCAGCTTCGCCGGACAGAGCAATCAGCCCCAGCATTTT
CDR3: CASSFAGQSNQPQHF

J: TRBJ2-7
D: TRBD2
size: -
V: TRBV11-2
DNA: TGTGCCAGCAGCTTACTAGCGGGGGGCCGCACCTACGAGCAGTACTTC
CDR3: CASSLLAGGRTYEQYF

J: TRBJ2-7
D: TRBD1
size: -
V: TRBV7-2
DNA: TGTGCCAGCACTCCCCGACAGGGGCGCTACGAGCAGTACTTC
CDR3: CASTPRQGRYEQYF

J: TRBJ2-5
D: TRBD2
size: -
V: TRBV7-8
DNA: TGTGCCAGCAGCCCCACTAGCGAACAAGAGACCCAGTACTTC
CDR3: CASSPTSEQETQYF

J: TRBJ1-6
D: TRBD1
size: -
V: TRBV6-5
DNA: TGTGCCAGCAGTCGACAGGGAGACAATTCACCCCTCCACTTT
CDR3: CASSRQGDNSPLHF

J: TRBJ1-4
D: -
size: -
V: TRBV7-2
DNA: TGTGCCAGCAGCCAACCAGGGGTTAATGAAAAACTGTTTTTT
CDR3: CASSQPGVNEKLFF

J: TRBJ1-2
D: TRBD1
size: -
V: TRBV5-1
DNA: TGCGCCAGCAGCCCCGGACAGGTCGGGGGCTACACCTTC
CDR3: CASSPGQVGGYTF

J: TRBJ1-6
D: -
size: -
V: TRBV3-1/TRBV3-2
DNA: TGTGCCAGCAGCCAAGATTTAGGAGGTAGCTCCTATAATTCACCCCTCCACTTT
CDR3: CASSQDLGGSSYNSPLHF

J: TRBJ2-6
D: -
size: -
V: TRBV5-1
DNA: TGCGCCAGCAGCTTGGTATCGGGGTCAGGCTCTGGGGCCAACGTCCTGACTTTC
CDR3: CASSLVSGSGSGANVLTF

J: TRBJ1-3
D: -
size: -
V: TRBV6-5
DNA: TGTGCCAGACCAACGGGGTCGACAGGAAACACCATATATTTT
CDR3: CARPTGSTGNTIYF

J: TRBJ1-5
D: -
size: -
V: TRBV18
DNA: TGTGCCAGCTCACCAATGGCTAGGTCAGGGTCACAGCCCCAGCATTTT
CDR3: CASSPMARSGSQPQHF

J: TRBJ2-2
D: TRBD2
size: -
V: TRBV7-8
DNA: TGTGCCAGCAGACTAGCGGGGGGCACCGGGGAGCTGTTTTTT
CDR3: CASRLAGGTGELFF

J: TRBJ1-5
D: -
size: few
V: TRBV12-3/TRBV12-4
DNA: TGTGCCAGCAGTAGGGGCGATCAGCCCCAGCATTTT
CDR3: CASSRGDQPQHF

J: TRBJ2-1
D: TRBD1
size: -
V: TRBV28
DNA: TGTGCCAGCAGTGCGACCGGGACAGGGGTTGTCAATGAGCAGTTCTTC
CDR3: CASSATGTGVVNEQFF